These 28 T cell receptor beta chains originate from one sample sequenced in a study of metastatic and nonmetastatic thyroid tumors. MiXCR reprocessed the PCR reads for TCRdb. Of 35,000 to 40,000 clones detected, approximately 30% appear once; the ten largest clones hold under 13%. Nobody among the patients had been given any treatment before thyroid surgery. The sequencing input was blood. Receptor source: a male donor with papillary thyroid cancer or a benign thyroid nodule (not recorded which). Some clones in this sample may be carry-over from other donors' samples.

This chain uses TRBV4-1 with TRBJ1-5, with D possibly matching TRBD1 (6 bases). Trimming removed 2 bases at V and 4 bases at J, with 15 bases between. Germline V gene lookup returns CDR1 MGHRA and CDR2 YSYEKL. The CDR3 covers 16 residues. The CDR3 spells CASSQIGRGQNQPQHF. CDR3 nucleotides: TGCGCCAGCAGCCAAATCGGCAGGGGCCAAAATCAGCCCCAGCATTTT.

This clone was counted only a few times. The CDR3 region is CASSSGGDRGLYEQYF. CDR3 bases: TGTGCCAGCAGTTCAGGAGGGGACAGGGGTCTCTACGAGCAGTACTTC. The gene calls are TRBV12-3 or TRBV12-4 and TRBJ2-7; 10 nucleotides line up with TRBD1. V shed 4 bases and J 3 bases; nucleotides not matched to a gene: 9. This CDR3 has 16 residues.

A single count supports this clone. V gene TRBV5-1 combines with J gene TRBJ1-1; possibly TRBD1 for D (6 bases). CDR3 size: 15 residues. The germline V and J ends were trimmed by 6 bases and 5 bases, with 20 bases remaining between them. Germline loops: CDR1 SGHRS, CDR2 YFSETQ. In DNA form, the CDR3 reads TGCGCCAGCAACCCTGTTACAGGGCAGGGGACTGAAGCTTTCTTT. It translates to CASNPVTGQGTEAFF.

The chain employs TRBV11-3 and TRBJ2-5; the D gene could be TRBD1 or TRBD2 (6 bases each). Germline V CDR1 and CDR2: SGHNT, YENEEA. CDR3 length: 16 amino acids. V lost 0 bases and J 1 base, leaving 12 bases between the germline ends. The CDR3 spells CASSLEGGTSQETQYF. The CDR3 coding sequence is TGTGCCAGCAGCTTAGAAGGGGGGACATCCCAAGAGACCCAGTACTTC.

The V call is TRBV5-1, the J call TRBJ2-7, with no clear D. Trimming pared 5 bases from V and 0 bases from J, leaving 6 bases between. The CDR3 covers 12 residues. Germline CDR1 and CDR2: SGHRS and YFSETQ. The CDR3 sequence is CASSATSYEQYF. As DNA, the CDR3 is TGCGCCAGCAGTGCGACCTCCTACGAGCAGTACTTC.

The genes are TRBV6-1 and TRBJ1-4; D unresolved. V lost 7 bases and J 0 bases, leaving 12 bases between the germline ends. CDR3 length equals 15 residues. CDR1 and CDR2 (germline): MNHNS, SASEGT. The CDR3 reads CASKGSHATNEKLFF. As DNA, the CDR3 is TGTGCCAGCAAGGGCAGCCATGCAACTAATGAAAAACTGTTTTTT.

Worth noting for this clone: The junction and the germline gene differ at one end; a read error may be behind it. CDR3 sequence: CASSRVGVVISVNTIYF. The CDR3 region has the DNA TGCGCCAGCAGCCGCGTGGGAGTCGTTATTTCTGTAAACACCATATATTTT. This chain connects TRBV4-1 to TRBJ1-3; D is unresolved. Germline V gives CDR1 MGHRA, CDR2 YSYEKL. The CDR3 has 17 amino acids.

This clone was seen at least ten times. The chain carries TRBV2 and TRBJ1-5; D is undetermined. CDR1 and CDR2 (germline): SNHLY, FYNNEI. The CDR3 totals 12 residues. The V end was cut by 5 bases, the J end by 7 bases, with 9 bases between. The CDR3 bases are TGTGCCAGCAGTTTCGTGGAACAGCCCCAGCATTTT. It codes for CASSFVEQPQHF.

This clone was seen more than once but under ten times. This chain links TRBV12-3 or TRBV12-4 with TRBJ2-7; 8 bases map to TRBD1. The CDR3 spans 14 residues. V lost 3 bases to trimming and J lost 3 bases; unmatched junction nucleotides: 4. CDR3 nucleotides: TGTGCCAGCAGTTTTGGGACAGGAGGCTACGAGCAGTACTTC. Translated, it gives CASSFGTGGYEQYF.

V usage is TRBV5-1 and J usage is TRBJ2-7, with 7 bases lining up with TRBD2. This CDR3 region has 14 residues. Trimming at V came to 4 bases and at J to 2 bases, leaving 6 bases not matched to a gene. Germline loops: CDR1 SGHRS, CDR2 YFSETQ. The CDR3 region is CASSLSGGTYEQYF. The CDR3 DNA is TGCGCCAGCAGCCTCTCGGGAGGTACCTACGAGCAGTACTTC. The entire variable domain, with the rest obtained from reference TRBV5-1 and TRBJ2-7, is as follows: KAGVTQTPRYLIKTRGQQVTLSCSPISGHRSVSWYQQTPGQGLQFLFEYFSETQRNKGNFPGRFSGRQFSNSRSEMNVSTLELGDSALYLCASSLSGGTYEQYFGPGTRLTVT.

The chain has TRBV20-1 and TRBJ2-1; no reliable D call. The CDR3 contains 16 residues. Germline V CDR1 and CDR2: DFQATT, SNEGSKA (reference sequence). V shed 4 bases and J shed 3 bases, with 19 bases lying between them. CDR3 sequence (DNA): TGCAGTGCTAATCCTGCCGGGCGTCCTTTCTACAATGAGCAGTTCTTC. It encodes CSANPAGRPFYNEQFF.

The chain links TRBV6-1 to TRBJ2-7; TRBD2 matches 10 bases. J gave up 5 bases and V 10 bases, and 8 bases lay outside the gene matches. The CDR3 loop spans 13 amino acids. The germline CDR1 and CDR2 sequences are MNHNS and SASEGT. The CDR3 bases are TGTGCCACTCGATGGACTAGCGGCCACGAGCAGTACTTC. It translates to CATRWTSGHEQYF.

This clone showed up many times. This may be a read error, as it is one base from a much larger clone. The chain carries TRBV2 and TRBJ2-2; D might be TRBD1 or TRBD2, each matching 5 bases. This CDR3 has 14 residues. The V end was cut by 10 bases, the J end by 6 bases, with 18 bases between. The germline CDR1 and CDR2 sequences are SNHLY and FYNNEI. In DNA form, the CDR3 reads TGTGCCACCAAGTCAATCCAGGGACCCGGGGAGCTGTTTTTT. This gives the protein CATKSIQGPGELFF. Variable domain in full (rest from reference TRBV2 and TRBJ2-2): EPEVTQTPSHQVTQMGQEVILRCVPISNHLYFYWYRQILGQKVEFLVSFYNNEISEKSEIFDDQFSVERPDGSNFTLKIRSTKLEDSAMYFCATKSIQGPGELFFGEGSRLTVL.

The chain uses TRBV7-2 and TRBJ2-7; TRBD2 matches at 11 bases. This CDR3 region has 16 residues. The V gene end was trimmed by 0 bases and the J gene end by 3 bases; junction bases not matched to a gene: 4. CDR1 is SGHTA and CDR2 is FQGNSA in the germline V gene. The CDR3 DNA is TGTGCCAGCAGCTTAGCCTCCGGGACTAGCGGCTACGAGCAGTACTTC. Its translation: CASSLASGTSGYEQYF.

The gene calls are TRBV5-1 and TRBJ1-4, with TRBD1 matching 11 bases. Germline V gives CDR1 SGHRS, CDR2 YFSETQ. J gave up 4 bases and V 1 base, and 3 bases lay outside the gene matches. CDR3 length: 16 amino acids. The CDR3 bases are TGCGCCAGCAGCTTGTTTGGGACAGGGGGTAATGAAAAACTGTTTTTT. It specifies CASSLFGTGGNEKLFF.

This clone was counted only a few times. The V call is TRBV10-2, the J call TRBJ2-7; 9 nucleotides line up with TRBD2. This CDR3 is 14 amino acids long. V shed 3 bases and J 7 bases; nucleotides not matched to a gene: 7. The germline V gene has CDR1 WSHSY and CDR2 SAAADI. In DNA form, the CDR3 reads TGCGCCAGCAGTGACATAGCGGGAGCCCCGGAGCAGTACTTC. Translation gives CASSDIAGAPEQYF.

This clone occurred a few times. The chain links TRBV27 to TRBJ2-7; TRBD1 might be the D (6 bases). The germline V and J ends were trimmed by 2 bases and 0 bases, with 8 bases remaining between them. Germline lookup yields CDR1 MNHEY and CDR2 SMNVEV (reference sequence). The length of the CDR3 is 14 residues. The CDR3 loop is CASSLQGGSYEQYF. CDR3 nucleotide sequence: TGTGCCAGCAGTTTACAAGGGGGCTCCTACGAGCAGTACTTC.

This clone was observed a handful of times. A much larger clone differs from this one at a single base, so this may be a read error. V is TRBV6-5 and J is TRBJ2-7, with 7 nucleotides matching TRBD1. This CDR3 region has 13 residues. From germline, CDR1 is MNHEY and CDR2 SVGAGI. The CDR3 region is CASIYRGRDEQYF. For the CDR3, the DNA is TGTGCCAGCATTTACAGGGGTCGTGACGAGCAGTACTTC.

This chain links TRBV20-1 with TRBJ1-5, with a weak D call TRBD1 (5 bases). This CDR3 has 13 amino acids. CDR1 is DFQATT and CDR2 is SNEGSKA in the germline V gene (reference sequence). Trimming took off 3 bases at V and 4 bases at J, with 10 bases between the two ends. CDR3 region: CSARGDGNQPQHF. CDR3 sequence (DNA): TGCAGTGCTAGGGGGGACGGTAATCAGCCCCAGCATTTT.

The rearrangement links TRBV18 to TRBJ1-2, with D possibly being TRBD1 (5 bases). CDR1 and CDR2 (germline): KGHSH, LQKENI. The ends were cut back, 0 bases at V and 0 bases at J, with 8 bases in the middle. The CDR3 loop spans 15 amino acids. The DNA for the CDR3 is TGTGCCAGCTCACCACCCGCGGGGGCTAACTATGGCTACACCTTC. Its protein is CASSPPAGANYGYTF.

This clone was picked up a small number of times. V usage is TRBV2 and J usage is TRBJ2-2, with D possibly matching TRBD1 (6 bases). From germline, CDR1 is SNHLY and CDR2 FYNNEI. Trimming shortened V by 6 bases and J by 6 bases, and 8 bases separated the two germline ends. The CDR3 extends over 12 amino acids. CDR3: CASRGGSGELFF. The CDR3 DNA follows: TGTGCCAGCAGAGGGGGTTCCGGGGAGCTGTTTTTT.

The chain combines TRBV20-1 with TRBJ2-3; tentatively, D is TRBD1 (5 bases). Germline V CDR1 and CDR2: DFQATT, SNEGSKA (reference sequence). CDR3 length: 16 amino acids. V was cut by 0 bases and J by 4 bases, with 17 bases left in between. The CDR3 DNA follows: TGCAGTGCTAGAGATTCTTCGGCAGGGTATGCAGATACGCAGTATTTT. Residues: CSARDSSAGYADTQYF.

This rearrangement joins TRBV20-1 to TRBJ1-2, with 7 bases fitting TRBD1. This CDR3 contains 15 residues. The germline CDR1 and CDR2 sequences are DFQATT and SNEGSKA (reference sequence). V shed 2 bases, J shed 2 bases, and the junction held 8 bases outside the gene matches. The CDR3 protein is CSARPPGTENYGYTF. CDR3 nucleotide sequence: TGCAGTGCTAGACCTCCCGGGACAGAAAACTATGGCTACACCTTC.

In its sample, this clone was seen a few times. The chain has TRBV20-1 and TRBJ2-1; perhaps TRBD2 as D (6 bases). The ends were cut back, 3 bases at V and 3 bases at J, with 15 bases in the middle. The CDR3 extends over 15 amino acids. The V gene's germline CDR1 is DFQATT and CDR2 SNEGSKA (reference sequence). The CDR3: CSARTSGVDYNEQFF. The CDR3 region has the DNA TGCAGTGCTAGGACCTCGGGGGTTGACTACAATGAGCAGTTCTTC.

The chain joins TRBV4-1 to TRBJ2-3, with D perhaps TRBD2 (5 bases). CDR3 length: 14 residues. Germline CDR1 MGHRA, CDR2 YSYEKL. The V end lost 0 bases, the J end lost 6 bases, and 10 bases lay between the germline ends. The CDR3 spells CASSQEAGQDTQYF. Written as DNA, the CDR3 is TGCGCCAGCAGCCAAGAGGCGGGCCAGGATACGCAGTATTTT.

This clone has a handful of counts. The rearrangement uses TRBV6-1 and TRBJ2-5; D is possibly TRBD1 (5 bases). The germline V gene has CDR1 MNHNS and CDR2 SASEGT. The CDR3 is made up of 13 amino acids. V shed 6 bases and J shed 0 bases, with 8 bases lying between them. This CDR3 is CASSGHHQETQYF. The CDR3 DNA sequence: TGTGCCAGCAGCGGACACCACCAAGAGACCCAGTACTTC.

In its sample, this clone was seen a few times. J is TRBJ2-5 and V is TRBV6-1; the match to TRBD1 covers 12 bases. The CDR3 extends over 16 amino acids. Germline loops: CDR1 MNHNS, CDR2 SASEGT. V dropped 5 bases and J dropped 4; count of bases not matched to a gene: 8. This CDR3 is CASSLTGTGGRETQYF. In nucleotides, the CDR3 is TGTGCCAGCAGTCTGACCGGGACAGGGGGCCGAGAGACCCAGTACTTC.

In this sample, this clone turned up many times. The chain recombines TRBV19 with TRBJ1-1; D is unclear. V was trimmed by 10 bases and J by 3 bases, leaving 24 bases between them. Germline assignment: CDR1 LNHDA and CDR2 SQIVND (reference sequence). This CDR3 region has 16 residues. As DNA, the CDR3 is TGTGCCACCCGCGAGCGGGGATTTAGGGTGGACACTGAAGCTTTCTTT. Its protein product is CATRERGFRVDTEAFF.